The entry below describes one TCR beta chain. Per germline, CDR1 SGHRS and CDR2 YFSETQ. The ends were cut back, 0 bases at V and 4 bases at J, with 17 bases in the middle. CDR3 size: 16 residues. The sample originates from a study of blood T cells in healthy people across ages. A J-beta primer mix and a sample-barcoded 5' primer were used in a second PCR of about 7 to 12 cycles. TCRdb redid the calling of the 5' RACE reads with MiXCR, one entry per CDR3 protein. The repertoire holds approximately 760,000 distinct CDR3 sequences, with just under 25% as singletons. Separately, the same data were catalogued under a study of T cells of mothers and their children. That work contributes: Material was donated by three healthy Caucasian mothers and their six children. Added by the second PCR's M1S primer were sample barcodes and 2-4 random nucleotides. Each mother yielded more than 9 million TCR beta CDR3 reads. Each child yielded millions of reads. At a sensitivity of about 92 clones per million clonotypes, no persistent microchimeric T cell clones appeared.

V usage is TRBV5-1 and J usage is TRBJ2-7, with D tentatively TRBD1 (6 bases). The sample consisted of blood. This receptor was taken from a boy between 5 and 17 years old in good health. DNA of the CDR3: TGCGCCAGCAGCTTGGGTCACAGCAAGGGGGAGTACGAGCAGTACTTC. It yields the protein CASSLGHSKGEYEQYF.